The 4 T cell receptor beta chains below come from one sample, sequenced in a study of shared clonotypes between healthy human individuals. Assay used: immunoSEQ multiplex PCR; TCRdb lists only in-frame clones, some missing. The sample includes over 2 million clones, roughly 95% of them seen just once. Sample: naive CD4+ T cells sorted from blood. The subset: CD45RA+ positively selected. The source is a man aged 18 to 29 in good health.

This clone appeared a single time. The CDR3 loop is CSVEEGLAGGLGFEQFF. The CDR3 region has the DNA TGCAGCGTTGAAGAAGGACTAGCGGGAGGGCTAGGGTTTGAGCAGTTCTTC. This chain uses TRBV29-1 with TRBJ2-1, with 15 nucleotides matching TRBD2. V trimming: 0 bases; J trimming: 9 bases; junction bases outside the gene matches: 9. The CDR3 extends over 17 amino acids. The germline V gene encodes CDR1 SQVTM and CDR2 ANQGSEA.

This rearrangement joins TRBV5-4 to TRBJ1-6, with TRBD1 as a possible D gene (6 bases). The CDR3 runs 15 residues. Trimming pared 0 bases from V and 10 bases from J, leaving 14 bases between. In germline, CDR1 is SGHNT, CDR2 YYREEE (reference sequence). This CDR3 reads CASSLGSKGGSPLHF. The CDR3 DNA reads TGTGCCAGCAGCTTGGGGTCGAAGGGGGGATCACCCCTCCACTTT.

This chain uses TRBV6-4 with TRBJ1-6; 8 nucleotides match TRBD1. The germline V gene has CDR1 MRHNA and CDR2 SNTAGT. The J segment lost 10 bases and the V segment lost 3 bases, leaving 8 bases of the junction unmatched. This CDR3 region has 15 residues. Here the CDR3 DNA reads TGTGCCAGCAGTGAACAAGGACAGGGATCGTCACCCCTCCACTTT. Amino acid sequence: CASSEQGQGSSPLHF.

This chain uses TRBV6-5 with TRBJ1-1, with 9 bases that match TRBD1. The V segment lost 6 bases and the J segment 4 bases; nucleotides outside the gene matches: 6. The CDR3 loop spans 14 amino acids. Germline assignment: CDR1 MNHEY and CDR2 SVGAGI. CDR3 in amino acids: CASSPGQGTTEAFF. The CDR3 region has the DNA TGTGCCAGCAGCCCTGGACAGGGGACCACTGAAGCTTTCTTT.